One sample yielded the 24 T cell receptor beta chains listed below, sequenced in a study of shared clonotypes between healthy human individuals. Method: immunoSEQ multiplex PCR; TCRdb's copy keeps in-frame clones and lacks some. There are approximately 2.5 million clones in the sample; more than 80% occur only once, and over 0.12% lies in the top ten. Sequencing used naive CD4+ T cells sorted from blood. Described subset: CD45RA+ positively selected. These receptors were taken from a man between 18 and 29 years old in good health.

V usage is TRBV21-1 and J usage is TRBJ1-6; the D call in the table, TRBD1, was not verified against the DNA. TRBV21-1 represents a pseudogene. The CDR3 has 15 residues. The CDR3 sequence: CASSKTGGRDSPLHF. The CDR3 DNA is TGTGCCAGCAGCAAAACAGGGGGGAGGGATTCACCCCTCCACTTT.

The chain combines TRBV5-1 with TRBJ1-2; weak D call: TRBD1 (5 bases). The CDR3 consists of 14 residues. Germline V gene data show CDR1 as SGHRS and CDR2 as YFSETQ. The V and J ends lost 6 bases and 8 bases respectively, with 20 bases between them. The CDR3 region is CASTGPRESWGYTF. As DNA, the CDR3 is TGCGCCAGCACCGGACCCAGGGAATCGTGGGGCTACACCTTC.

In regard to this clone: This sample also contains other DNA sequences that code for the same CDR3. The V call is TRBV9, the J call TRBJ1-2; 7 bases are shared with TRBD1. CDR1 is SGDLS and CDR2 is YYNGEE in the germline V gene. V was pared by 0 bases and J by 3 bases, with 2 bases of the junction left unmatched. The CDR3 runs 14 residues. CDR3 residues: CASSVGGGDYGYTF. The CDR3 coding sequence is TGTGCCAGCAGCGTAGGAGGGGGCGACTATGGCTACACCTTC.

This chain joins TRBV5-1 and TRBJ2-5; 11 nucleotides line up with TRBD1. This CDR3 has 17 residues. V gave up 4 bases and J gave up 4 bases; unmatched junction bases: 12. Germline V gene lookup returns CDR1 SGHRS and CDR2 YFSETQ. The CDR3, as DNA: TGCGCCAGCAGCCCACCGGGACAGGGGGGAATGGGAGAGACCCAGTACTTC. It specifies CASSPPGQGGMGETQYF.

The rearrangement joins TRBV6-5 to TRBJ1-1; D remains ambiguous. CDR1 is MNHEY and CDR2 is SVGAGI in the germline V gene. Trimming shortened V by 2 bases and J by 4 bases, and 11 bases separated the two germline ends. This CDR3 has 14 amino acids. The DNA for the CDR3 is TGTGCCAGCAGTTACCGCGGCAGAACCACTGAAGCTTTCTTT. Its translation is CASSYRGRTTEAFF.

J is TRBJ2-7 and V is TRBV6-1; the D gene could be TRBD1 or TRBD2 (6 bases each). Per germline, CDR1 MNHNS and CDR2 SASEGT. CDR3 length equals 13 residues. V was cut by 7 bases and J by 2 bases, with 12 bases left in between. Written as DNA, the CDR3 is TGTGCCAGCACCGGCGGGACAACCTACGAGCAGTACTTC. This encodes CASTGGTTYEQYF.

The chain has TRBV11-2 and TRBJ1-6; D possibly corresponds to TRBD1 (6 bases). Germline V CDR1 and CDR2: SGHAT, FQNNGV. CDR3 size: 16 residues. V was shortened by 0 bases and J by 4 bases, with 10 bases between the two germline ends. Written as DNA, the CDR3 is TGTGCCAGCAGCTTAGATGCAGGGGAGTATAATTCACCCCTCCACTTT. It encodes CASSLDAGEYNSPLHF.

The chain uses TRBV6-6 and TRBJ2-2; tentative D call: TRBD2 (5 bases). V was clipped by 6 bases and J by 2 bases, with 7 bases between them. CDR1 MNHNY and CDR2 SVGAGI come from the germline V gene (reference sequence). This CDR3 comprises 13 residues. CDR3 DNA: TGTGCCAGCAGGGGAGCCAACACCGGGGAGCTGTTTTTT. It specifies CASRGANTGELFF.

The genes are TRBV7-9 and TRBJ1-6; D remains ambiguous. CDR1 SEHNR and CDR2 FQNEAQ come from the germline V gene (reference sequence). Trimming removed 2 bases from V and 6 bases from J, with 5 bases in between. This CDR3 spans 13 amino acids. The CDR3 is CASSLSFNSPLHF. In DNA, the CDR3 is TGTGCCAGCAGCTTATCGTTTAATTCACCCCTCCACTTT.

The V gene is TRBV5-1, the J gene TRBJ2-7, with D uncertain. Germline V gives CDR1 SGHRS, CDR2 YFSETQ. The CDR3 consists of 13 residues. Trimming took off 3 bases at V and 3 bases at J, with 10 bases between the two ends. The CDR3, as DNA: TGCGCCAGCAGCTACCGGCCGGACTACGAGCAGTACTTC. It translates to CASSYRPDYEQYF.

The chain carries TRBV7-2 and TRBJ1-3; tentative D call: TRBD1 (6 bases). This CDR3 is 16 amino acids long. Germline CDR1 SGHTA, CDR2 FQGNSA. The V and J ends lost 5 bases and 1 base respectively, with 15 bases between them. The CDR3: CASSRGWGASGNTIYF. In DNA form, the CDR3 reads TGTGCCAGCAGCCGAGGTTGGGGGGCTTCTGGAAACACCATATATTTT.

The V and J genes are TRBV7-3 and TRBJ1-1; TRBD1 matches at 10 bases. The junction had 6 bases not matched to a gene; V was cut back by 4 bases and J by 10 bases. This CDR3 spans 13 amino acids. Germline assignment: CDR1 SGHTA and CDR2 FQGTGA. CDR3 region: CASSSGQGGAAFF. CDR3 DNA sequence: TGTGCCAGCAGCTCCGGACAGGGGGGAGCAGCTTTCTTT.

CDR3 nucleotides: TGTGCCAGCAGCTTTAGGGGCCCCGGCTCCTACGAGCAGTACTTC. Translation: CASSFRGPGSYEQYF. The chain couples TRBV5-5 to TRBJ2-7; D is perhaps TRBD1 (5 bases). Germline V lookup: CDR1 SGHKS, CDR2 YYEKEE (reference sequence). Deletions cut 2 bases from V and 0 bases from J, with 12 bases between. The CDR3 has 15 residues.

The CDR3 region is CASSRAGENTEAFF. The CDR3 DNA is TGTGCCAGCAGTAGGGCAGGGGAGAACACTGAAGCTTTCTTT. The chain is built from TRBV6-6 and TRBJ1-1, with a weak D call TRBD1 (6 bases). CDR1 and CDR2 (germline): MNHNY, SVGAGI (reference sequence). This CDR3 spans 14 amino acids. Trimming took off 5 bases at V and 1 base at J, with 11 bases between the two ends.

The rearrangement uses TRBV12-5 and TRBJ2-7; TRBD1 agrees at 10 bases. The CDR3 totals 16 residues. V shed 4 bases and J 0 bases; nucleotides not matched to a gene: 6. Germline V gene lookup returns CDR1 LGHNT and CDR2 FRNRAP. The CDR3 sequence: CASGSGQGLSSYEQYF. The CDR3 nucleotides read TGTGCTAGTGGTTCGGGACAGGGGCTGAGCTCCTACGAGCAGTACTTC.

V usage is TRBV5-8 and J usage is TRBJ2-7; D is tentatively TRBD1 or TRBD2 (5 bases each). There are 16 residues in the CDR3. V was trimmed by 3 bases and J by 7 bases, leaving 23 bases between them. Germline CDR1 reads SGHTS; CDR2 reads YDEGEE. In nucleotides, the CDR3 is TGTGCCAGCAGCTGGGGCCTAGGAAGCGGCCTGAGGGAGCAGTACTTC. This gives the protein CASSWGLGSGLREQYF. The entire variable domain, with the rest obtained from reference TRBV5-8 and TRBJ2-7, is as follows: EAGVTQSPTHLIKTRGQQATLRCSPISGHTSVYWYQQALGLGLQFLLWYDEGEERNRGNFPPRFSGRQFPNYSSELNVNALELEDSALYLCASSWGLGSGLREQYFGPGTRLTVT.

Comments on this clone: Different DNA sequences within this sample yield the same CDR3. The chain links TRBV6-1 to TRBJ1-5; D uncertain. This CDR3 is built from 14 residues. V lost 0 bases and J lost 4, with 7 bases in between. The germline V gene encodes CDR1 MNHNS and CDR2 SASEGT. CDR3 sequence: CASSEAGYNQPQHF. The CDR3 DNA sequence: TGTGCCAGCAGTGAAGCCGGGTATAATCAGCCCCAGCATTTT.

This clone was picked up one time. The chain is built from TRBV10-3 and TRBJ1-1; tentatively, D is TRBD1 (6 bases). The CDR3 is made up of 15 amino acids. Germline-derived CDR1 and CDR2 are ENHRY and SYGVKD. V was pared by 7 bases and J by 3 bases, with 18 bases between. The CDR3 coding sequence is TGTGCCATCACCTCTATGTCAGGGGAGCACACTGAAGCTTTCTTT. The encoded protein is CAITSMSGEHTEAFF.

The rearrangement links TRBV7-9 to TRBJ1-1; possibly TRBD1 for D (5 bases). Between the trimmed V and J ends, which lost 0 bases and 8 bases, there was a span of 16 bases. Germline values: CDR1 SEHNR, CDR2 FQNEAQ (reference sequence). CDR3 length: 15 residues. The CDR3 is CASSLARGRPEEAFF. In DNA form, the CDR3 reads TGTGCCAGCAGCTTAGCGCGGGGCCGGCCCGAGGAAGCTTTCTTT.

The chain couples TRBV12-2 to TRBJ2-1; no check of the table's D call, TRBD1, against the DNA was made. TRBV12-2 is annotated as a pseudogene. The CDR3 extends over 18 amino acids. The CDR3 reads CASRLDSWRRGLVGEQFF. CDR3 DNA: TGTGCAAGTCGCTTAGATTCATGGCGCAGGGGGCTAGTCGGGGAGCAGTTCTTC.

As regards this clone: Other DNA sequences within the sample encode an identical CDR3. The CDR3 sequence is CASSVVAGGPDTQYF. In DNA form, the CDR3 reads TGTGCCAGCAGCGTAGTGGCGGGGGGGCCAGATACGCAGTATTTT. The V gene is TRBV9, the J gene TRBJ2-3; TRBD2 matches at 9 bases. This CDR3 comprises 15 residues. The ends lost 0 bases at V and 4 bases at J; junction bases unmatched: 3. CDR1 is SGDLS and CDR2 is YYNGEE in the germline V gene.

The CDR3 loop is CASSRAGQPNEKLFF. Here the CDR3 DNA reads TGTGCCAGTAGTAGAGCCGGACAGCCTAATGAAAAACTGTTTTTT. The chain combines TRBV19 with TRBJ1-4; tentatively, D is TRBD1 (6 bases). The CDR3 totals 15 residues. The germline gives CDR1 LNHDA, CDR2 SQIVND (reference sequence). V was clipped by 4 bases and J by 3 bases, with 12 bases between them.

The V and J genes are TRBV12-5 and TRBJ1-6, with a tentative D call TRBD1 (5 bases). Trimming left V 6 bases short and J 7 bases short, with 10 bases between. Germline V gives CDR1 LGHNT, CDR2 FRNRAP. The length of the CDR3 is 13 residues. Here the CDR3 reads CASGPGKNSPLHF. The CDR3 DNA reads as TGTGCTAGTGGGCCAGGGAAGAATTCACCCCTCCACTTT.

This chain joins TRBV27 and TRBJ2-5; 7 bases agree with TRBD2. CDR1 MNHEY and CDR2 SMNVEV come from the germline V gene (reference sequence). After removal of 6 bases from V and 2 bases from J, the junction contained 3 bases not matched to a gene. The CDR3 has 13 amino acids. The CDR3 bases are TGTGCCAGCAGGGGACTAACTCAAGAGACCCAGTACTTC. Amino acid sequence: CASRGLTQETQYF.